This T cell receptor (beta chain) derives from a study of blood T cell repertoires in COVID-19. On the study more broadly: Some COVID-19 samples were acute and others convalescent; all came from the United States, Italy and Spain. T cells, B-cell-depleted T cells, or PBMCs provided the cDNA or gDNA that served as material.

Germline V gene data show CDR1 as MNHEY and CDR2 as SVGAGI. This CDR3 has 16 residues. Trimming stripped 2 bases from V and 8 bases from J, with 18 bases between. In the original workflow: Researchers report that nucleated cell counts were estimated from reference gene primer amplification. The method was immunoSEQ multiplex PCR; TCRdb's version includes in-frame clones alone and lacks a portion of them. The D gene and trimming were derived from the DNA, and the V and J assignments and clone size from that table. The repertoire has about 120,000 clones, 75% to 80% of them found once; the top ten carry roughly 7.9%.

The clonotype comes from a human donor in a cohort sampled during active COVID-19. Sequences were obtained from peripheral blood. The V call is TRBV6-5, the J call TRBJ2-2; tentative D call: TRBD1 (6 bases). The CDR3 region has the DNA TGTGCCAGCAGTTACGCCGTCGGGGACACACCAGGGGAGCTGTTTTTT. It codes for CASSYAVGDTPGELFF.